This is a list of T cell receptor beta chains from one sample in a study of regulatory T cells in long-lasting Graves disease. A single record per CDR3 protein comes from TCRdb applying MiXCR to the multiplex PCR reads. Among under 400,000 distinct CDR3 sequences, over 15% were seen once, and the ten largest hold approximately 30%. These same data were also listed under a study on T cells in Graves' hyperthyroidism and ophthalmopathy.

This specimen consisted of peripheral blood mononuclear cells (PBMCs), obtained at new diagnosis, from a patient treated with antithyroid drugs. The origin of the receptors is a man in his forties with Graves disease. Both conserved end residues are part of each CDR3. The order of the fields is CDR3 DNA, CDR3 protein, V gene, J gene, clone size, D gene. D genes are given only for firm matches. Not all rows give a size; the values are once, few, many and, for expanded clones, a class.

CDR3 DNA: TGTGCCAGCAGCTCCCAAGGGTCTCTCTCTGGAAACACCATATATTTT; CDR3 protein: CASSSQGSLSGNTIYF; V gene: TRBV7-2; J gene: TRBJ1-3; clone size: many; D gene: NA
CDR3 DNA: TGTGCCAGTAGCGCAACCCCGGGCGGGAACACCGGGGAGCTGTTTTTT; CDR3 protein: CASSATPGGNTGELFF; V gene: TRBV19; J gene: TRBJ2-2; clone size: NA; D gene: NA
CDR3 DNA: TGTGCCAGCAGTTTCGGGGTCCCCAATTCACCCCTCCACTTT; CDR3 protein: CASSFGVPNSPLHF; V gene: TRBV28; J gene: TRBJ1-6; clone size: NA; D gene: NA
CDR3 DNA: TGTGCCAGCAGCCTCGACGCGGGGGAGCAGTACTTC; CDR3 protein: CASSLDAGEQYF; V gene: TRBV5-5; J gene: TRBJ2-7; clone size: few; D gene: NA
CDR3 DNA: TGCAGTGCGGGCAGGGACGGGTCCCTTTCCTACGAGCAGTACTTC; CDR3 protein: CSAGRDGSLSYEQYF; V gene: TRBV20-1; J gene: TRBJ2-7; clone size: NA; D gene: NA
CDR3 DNA: TGTGCCAGCAGCTTAGTGCGGAATAGCGGGGGGCTAGCATTAACAGATACGCAGTATTTT; CDR3 protein: CASSLVRNSGGLALTDTQYF; V gene: TRBV11-2; J gene: TRBJ2-3; clone size: many; D gene: TRBD2
CDR3 DNA: TGTGCCAGCAGTTACACCGGACAGGGCCCCGAGAATGGCTACACCTTC; CDR3 protein: CASSYTGQGPENGYTF; V gene: TRBV6-2/TRBV6-3; J gene: TRBJ1-2; clone size: NA; D gene: TRBD1
CDR3 DNA: TGTGCCATCAGTGAGGGGAACACAGATACGCAGTATTTT; CDR3 protein: CAISEGNTDTQYF; V gene: TRBV10-3; J gene: TRBJ2-3; clone size: many; D gene: NA
CDR3 DNA: TGCGCCAGCAGCGCGGGAGGGTTGGATTTGCTGGGCAGCTACACCTTC; CDR3 protein: CASSAGGLDLLGSYTF; V gene: TRBV5-1; J gene: TRBJ1-2; clone size: few; D gene: NA
CDR3 DNA: TGTGCCAGCAGCTTAGCACAGGGAGGAGAATATGGCTACACCTTC; CDR3 protein: CASSLAQGGEYGYTF; V gene: TRBV7-6; J gene: TRBJ1-2; clone size: many; D gene: NA
CDR3 DNA: TGCAGTGCCCCGAAGGGGGGGGCCTACGAGCAGTACTTC; CDR3 protein: CSAPKGGAYEQYF; V gene: TRBV20-1; J gene: TRBJ2-7; clone size: many; D gene: NA
CDR3 DNA: TGCGCCAGCAGCTTGATTTCCAGCGGGACAGATACGCAGTATTTT; CDR3 protein: CASSLISSGTDTQYF; V gene: TRBV5-1; J gene: TRBJ2-3; clone size: few; D gene: NA
CDR3 DNA: TGTGCCAGCAGCTTTGGAGTGGGGTCCTACGAGCAGTACTTC; CDR3 protein: CASSFGVGSYEQYF; V gene: TRBV5-4; J gene: TRBJ2-7; clone size: few; D gene: NA
CDR3 DNA: TGTGCCAGCAGCCAAGCCCTGGGTGGGGGGGGAACCTACAATGAGCAGTTCTTC; CDR3 protein: CASSQALGGGGTYNEQFF; V gene: TRBV4-2; J gene: TRBJ2-1; clone size: NA; D gene: TRBD2
CDR3 DNA: TGCGCCAGCAGCCAAGGTCTTGCCCGAGATAATAACTACAATGAGCAGTTCTTC; CDR3 protein: CASSQGLARDNNYNEQFF; V gene: TRBV4-1; J gene: TRBJ2-1; clone size: many; D gene: NA
CDR3 DNA: TGTGCCAGCAGCACACAAGGGGCAACCGGAACCTACGAGCAGTACTTC; CDR3 protein: CASSTQGATGTYEQYF; V gene: TRBV7-2; J gene: TRBJ2-7; clone size: NA; D gene: NA
CDR3 DNA: TGTGCCAGCAGCCAAGCGAGGGGGAGCTACGAGCAGTACTTC; CDR3 protein: CASSQARGSYEQYF; V gene: TRBV14; J gene: TRBJ2-7; clone size: many; D gene: NA
CDR3 DNA: TGCGCCAGCAGCCAACGCTCCTTCGGTAGCAATCAGCCCCAGCATTTT; CDR3 protein: CASSQRSFGSNQPQHF; V gene: TRBV4-1; J gene: TRBJ1-5; clone size: NA; D gene: NA
CDR3 DNA: TGTGCCAGCAGCCCAAGGGGGGGGGCAGGCGATACGCAGTATTTT; CDR3 protein: CASSPRGGAGDTQYF; V gene: TRBV7-9; J gene: TRBJ2-3; clone size: NA; D gene: NA
CDR3 DNA: TGTGCCAGCAGCACGGGACAGGAACTCCAAGAGACCCAGTACTTC; CDR3 protein: CASSTGQELQETQYF; V gene: TRBV7-6; J gene: TRBJ2-5; clone size: many; D gene: TRBD1
CDR3 DNA: TGTGCCAGTAGCATCTTCCAAGAGTTCAGTGAGCAGTTCTTC; CDR3 protein: CASSIFQEFSEQFF; V gene: TRBV19; J gene: TRBJ2-1; clone size: NA; D gene: NA
CDR3 DNA: TGTGCCAGCAGCTTCACCGGGACTACCTACGAGCAGTACTTC; CDR3 protein: CASSFTGTTYEQYF; V gene: TRBV5-6; J gene: TRBJ2-7; clone size: many; D gene: TRBD2
CDR3 DNA: TGTGCCTGGAGTAAGGACAGAGACTACGAGCAGTACTTC; CDR3 protein: CAWSKDRDYEQYF; V gene: TRBV30; J gene: TRBJ2-7; clone size: many; D gene: NA
CDR3 DNA: TGTGCCAGCAGACCGATACTAGCGAACACAGATACGCAGTATTTT; CDR3 protein: CASRPILANTDTQYF; V gene: TRBV12-3/TRBV12-4; J gene: TRBJ2-3; clone size: NA; D gene: TRBD2
CDR3 DNA: TGCAGTGCTAGAAGGGACAGGGCGGCGGACACTGAAGCTTTCTTT; CDR3 protein: CSARRDRAADTEAFF; V gene: TRBV20-1; J gene: TRBJ1-1; clone size: many; D gene: TRBD1
CDR3 DNA: TGTGCCAGCAGCTTAAGGGACAGGGCAGTCGAGACCCAGTACTTC; CDR3 protein: CASSLRDRAVETQYF; V gene: TRBV7-3; J gene: TRBJ2-5; clone size: many; D gene: TRBD1
CDR3 DNA: TGTGCCAGCAGTTCCGACCGTAGACAGGGCGGCACTGAAGCTTTCTTT; CDR3 protein: CASSSDRRQGGTEAFF; V gene: TRBV28; J gene: TRBJ1-1; clone size: many; D gene: TRBD1
CDR3 DNA: TGTGCCTCCACCCGCGGACTATTGCGGGGCACAGATACGCAGTATTTT; CDR3 protein: CASTRGLLRGTDTQYF; V gene: TRBV10-3; J gene: TRBJ2-3; clone size: many; D gene: NA